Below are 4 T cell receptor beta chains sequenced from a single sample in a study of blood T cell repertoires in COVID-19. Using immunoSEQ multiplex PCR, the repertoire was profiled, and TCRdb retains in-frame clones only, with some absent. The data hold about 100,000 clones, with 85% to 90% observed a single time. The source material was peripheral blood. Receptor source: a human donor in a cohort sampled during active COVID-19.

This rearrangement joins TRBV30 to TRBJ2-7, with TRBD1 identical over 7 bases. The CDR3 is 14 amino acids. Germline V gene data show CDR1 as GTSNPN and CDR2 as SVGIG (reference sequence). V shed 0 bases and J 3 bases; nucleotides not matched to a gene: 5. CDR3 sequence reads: CAWSVGQVNYEQYF. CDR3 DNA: TGTGCCTGGAGTGTTGGACAGGTGAACTACGAGCAGTACTTC.

CDR3 sequence: CASSDGQGYNSPLHF. The CDR3 nucleotides are TGTGCCAGCAGTGACGGACAGGGATACAATTCACCCCTCCACTTT. This chain connects TRBV6-1 to TRBJ1-6; 8 nucleotides line up with TRBD1. CDR3 length: 15 amino acids. With V trimmed by 3 bases and J by 7 bases, 5 bases remained unmatched. CDR1 is MNHNS, CDR2 SASEGT, per germline.

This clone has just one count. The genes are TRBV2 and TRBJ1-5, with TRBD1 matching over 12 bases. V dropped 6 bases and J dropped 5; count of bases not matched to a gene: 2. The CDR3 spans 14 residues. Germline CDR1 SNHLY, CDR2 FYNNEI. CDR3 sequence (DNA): TGTGCCAGCAGGGGACAGGGGGCTTATCAGCCCCAGCATTTT. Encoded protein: CASRGQGAYQPQHF.

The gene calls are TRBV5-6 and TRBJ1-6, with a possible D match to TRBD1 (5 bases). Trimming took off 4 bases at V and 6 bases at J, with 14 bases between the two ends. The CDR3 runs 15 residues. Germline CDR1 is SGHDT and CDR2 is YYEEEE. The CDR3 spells CASSNIDSFNSPLHF. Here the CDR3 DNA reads TGTGCCAGCAGCAACATTGACAGCTTTAATTCACCCCTCCACTTT.